Shown below are 3 T cell receptor beta chains from a single sample sequenced in a study of CXCR3-negative and CXCR3-positive naive CD8 T cells. Libraries were UMI-labeled 5' RACE TRB cDNA. TCRdb reworked the 5' RACE reads into one entry per CDR3 protein, no DNA. This sample's table has 40,000 to 45,000 distinct CDR3 sequences. The sample taken for sequencing was memory CD8+ T cells from blood. These TCRs come from a human donor in good health. Some clones in this sample may be carry-over from other donors' samples.

The CDR3 loop reads CASSQEAGGAYEQYF. The chain recombines TRBV3-1 with TRBJ2-7; TCRdb picks TRBD2, but there is no DNA to check that call. CDR3 length equals 15 residues. Germline-derived CDR1 and CDR2 are LGHDT and YNNKEL (reference sequence).

The chain recombines TRBV15 with TRBJ1-5. The germline gives CDR1 LNHNV, CDR2 YYDKDF (reference sequence). This CDR3 contains 15 residues. This CDR3 reads CATSRDSTTNQPQHF.

V usage is TRBV11-2 and J usage is TRBJ2-1. Germline assignment: CDR1 SGHAT and CDR2 FQNNGV. This CDR3 spans 11 amino acids. CDR3 sequence: CASSYNNEQFF. Full variable domain (rest looked up from reference TRBV11-2 and TRBJ2-1): EAGVAQSPRYKIIEKRQSVAFWCNPISGHATLYWYQQILGQGPKLLIQFQNNGVVDDSQLPKDRFSAERLKGVDSTLKIQPAKLEDSAVYLCASSYNNEQFFGPGTRLTVL.